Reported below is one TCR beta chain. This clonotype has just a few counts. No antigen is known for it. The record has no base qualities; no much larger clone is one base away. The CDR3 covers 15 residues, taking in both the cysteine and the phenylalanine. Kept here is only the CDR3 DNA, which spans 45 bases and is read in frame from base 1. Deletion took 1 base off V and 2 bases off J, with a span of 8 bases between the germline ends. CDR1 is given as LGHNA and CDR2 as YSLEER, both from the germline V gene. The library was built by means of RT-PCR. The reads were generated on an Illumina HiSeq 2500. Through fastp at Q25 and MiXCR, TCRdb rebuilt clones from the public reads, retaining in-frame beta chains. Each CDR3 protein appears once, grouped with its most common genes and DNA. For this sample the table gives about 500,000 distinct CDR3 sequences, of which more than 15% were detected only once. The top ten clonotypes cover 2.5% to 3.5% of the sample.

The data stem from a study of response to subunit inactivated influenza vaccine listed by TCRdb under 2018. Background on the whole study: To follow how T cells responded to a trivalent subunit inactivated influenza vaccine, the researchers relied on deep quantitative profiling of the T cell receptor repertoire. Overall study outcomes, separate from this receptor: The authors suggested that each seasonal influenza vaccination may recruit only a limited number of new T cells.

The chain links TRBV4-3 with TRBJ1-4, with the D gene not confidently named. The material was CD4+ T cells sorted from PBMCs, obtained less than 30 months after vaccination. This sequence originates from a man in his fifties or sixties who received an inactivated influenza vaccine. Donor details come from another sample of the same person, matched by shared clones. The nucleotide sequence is TGCGCCAGCAGCCAAGGCTTCCAGACTAATGAAAAACTGTTTTTT. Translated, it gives CASSQGFQTNEKLFF.